This paragraph reports one TCR beta chain. The antigen it recognizes is unknown. No base quality values were provided; no much bigger clone lies one nucleotide off. The library was made by the immunoSEQ multiplex PCR assay. The immuneACCESS repertoire file appears here via TCRdb, limited to in-frame rearrangements. These files lack a portion of the clones; in checked studies, under half of the deficit traces to unresolved V genes, and the cause of the others is not known. The sample has tens of thousands of clones on record, about 90% of them singletons. The ten largest clones take up 2% to 2.5% of the sample. In this study, focal radiation therapy paired with CTLA-4 blockade (ipilimumab) was tested in patients who had chemo-refractory metastatic non-small-cell lung cancer. V ends up 6 bases short and J 5 bases short, with an unmatched junction base count of 14. The CDR3 runs 16 amino acids, cysteine and phenylalanine included. Only the CDR3 DNA is retained, 48 bases long and in frame from the first base. CDR1 and CDR2, per the germline V gene, are MDHEN and SYDVKM.

The data originate from a study of radiotherapy plus CTLA-4 blockade in lung cancer (dated by TCRdb to 2017 to 2018). Some background on the complete study: Among the enrolled patients, under 20% had an objective response, and roughly 30% reached disease control.

Beyond this particular receptor, the publication reports: Early dynamic changes in blood T cell clones, together with increased serum interferon-beta after radiation, were reported as the strongest predictors of response. TCR clones derived from tumors expanded in peripheral blood after treatment with radiotherapy and ipilimumab.

This sequence uses TRBV28 and TRBJ1-2, with 8 bases matching TRBD1. The sequence was collected from a human donor with non-small cell lung cancer who had a partial response to radiotherapy plus ipilimumab. Sequenced material: peripheral blood, taken from a patient treated with radiotherapy plus ipilimumab. The CDR3 in this case is CASRSGQGVSSYGYTF. The nucleotide sequence is given as TGTGCCAGCAGAAGCGGACAGGGTGTCTCCTCGTATGGCTACACCTTC.